Sequencing of this T cell receptor beta chain was carried out in a study of vaccination and CD4 T cells after COVID-19. Looking at the study overall: The cells in question were stimulated using overlapping spike peptides derived from SARS-CoV-2, HCoV-NL63, HCoV-OC43 and HCoV-229E.

Per the germline V gene, CDR1 is MNHEY and CDR2 is SVGAGI. V lost 2 bases and J 4 bases, leaving 6 bases between the germline ends. The CDR3 has 13 residues. Points on this clonotype: Its specificity is not known.

This sample's treatment: roughly 11-day PBMC culture with coronavirus spike peptide pools or control peptides (ViraFEST assay). Once peptide pools had expanded antigen-specific T cells, ViraFEST sequenced TCRs. Oncomine TCR Beta short-read sequencing was applied to DNA from cultured CD4+ T cells. TCRdb reprocessed the PCR reads with MiXCR, giving one entry per CDR3 protein. The sample carries under 20,000 distinct CDR3 sequences, approximately 45% recorded once. Specimen: CD4+ T cells from blood, cultured in vitro, collected after SARS-CoV-2 vaccination. This chain links TRBV6-5 with TRBJ1-5; D remains ambiguous. This TCR came from a human donor who had recovered from COVID-19. CDR3 bases: TGTGCCAGCAGTTACGCGGCAAATCAGCCCCAGCATTTT. Its translation is CASSYAANQPQHF.